A single sample is the source of the 21 T cell receptor beta chains below, sequenced in a study of human T cells and chemical hapten exposure. Time point reported: patch test 3, about 24 weeks after DPC sensitization. Regarding treatment: therapeutic diphenylcyclopropenone sensitization with weekly scalp DPC. Each CDR3 protein is one row after TCRdb ran MiXCR on the RACE reads. Altogether some 64,000 distinct CDR3 sequences are present, around 10% being singletons, with the ten largest covering around 2.1%. Sequenced material: whole blood, taken in connection with sensitization to the hapten diphenylcyclopropenone (DPC). Receptors were obtained from a woman in her thirties with alopecia areata. Some clones in this sample may be carry-over from other donors' samples.

This clonotype has at least ten counts. CDR3 region: CASSLVGGQETQYF. As DNA, the CDR3 is TGTGCCAGCAGCTTAGTAGGGGGCCAAGAGACCCAGTACTTC. The genes are TRBV7-2 and TRBJ2-5; possible D gene TRBD1, 6 bases. The germline V gene encodes CDR1 SGHTA and CDR2 FQGNSA. The CDR3 spans 14 residues. V lost 1 base, J lost 1 base, and 7 bases lay in between.

This clonotype was counted a single time. V is TRBV10-3 and J is TRBJ1-4; D is uncertain. CDR3 length: 13 amino acids. The ends were cut back, 6 bases at V and 4 bases at J, with 9 bases in the middle. Germline V gives CDR1 ENHRY, CDR2 SYGVKD. CDR3 in DNA: TGTGCCATCAGCTCGGGCGATAATGAAAAACTGTTTTTT. Protein: CAISSGDNEKLFF.

In its sample, this clonotype was seen many times. The chain recombines TRBV5-1 with TRBJ2-5; D gene uncertain. Germline loops: CDR1 SGHRS, CDR2 YFSETQ. The CDR3 loop spans 11 amino acids. Between the trimmed V and J ends, which lost 4 bases and 3 bases, there was a span of 4 bases. The DNA of the CDR3 is TGCGCCAGCAGCCGGGAAGAGACCCAGTACTTC. Encoded protein: CASSREETQYF.

The V gene is TRBV12-3 or TRBV12-4, the J gene TRBJ1-2; 7 nucleotides match TRBD1. There are 11 residues in the CDR3. J lost 8 bases, V lost 7 bases, and 4 bases had no gene match. The CDR3 here is CASNRGQGYTF. CDR3 coding DNA: TGTGCCAGCAACAGGGGCCAGGGCTACACCTTC.

This clonotype was seen a handful of times. This chain connects TRBV7-2 to TRBJ1-3; D remains unclear. This CDR3 comprises 15 residues. The V gene lost 1 base and the J gene lost 3 bases, with 10 bases spanning the gap. CDR1 SGHTA and CDR2 FQGNSA come from the germline V gene. CDR3 bases: TGTGCCAGCAGCTTAGGGTTAGGGTTTGGAAACACCATATATTTT. Its translation is CASSLGLGFGNTIYF. Drawing the rest from reference TRBV7-2 and TRBJ1-3, the complete variable domain is GAGVSQSPSNKVTEKGKDVELRCDPISGHTALYWYRQSLGQGLEFLIYFQGNSAPDKSGLPSDRFSAERTGGSVSTLTIQRTQQEDSAVYLCASSLGLGFGNTIYFGEGSWLTVV.

This clonotype was recorded at least ten times. The V gene is TRBV7-2, the J gene TRBJ2-2; D not certain. Germline V CDR1 and CDR2: SGHTA, FQGNSA. The CDR3 has 13 residues. V was pared by 5 bases and J by 4 bases, with 8 bases between. In DNA form, the CDR3 reads TGTGCCAGCAGCCTCAGTAGCACCGGGGAGCTGTTTTTT. This sequence encodes CASSLSSTGELFF.

This clonotype occurred many times. The V gene is TRBV7-3, the J gene TRBJ2-3; 9 bases align to TRBD1. The germline V gene encodes CDR1 SGHTA and CDR2 FQGTGA. There are 19 residues in the CDR3. Trimming took 1 base from V and 0 from J; bases not matched to a gene: 11. CDR3 DNA: TGTGCCAGCAGCTTAATGCCTTCCCCGGGACAGGGAAGCACAGATACGCAGTATTTT. Translating gives CASSLMPSPGQGSTDTQYF.

This chain uses TRBV6-1 with TRBJ2-1, with 7 nucleotides matching TRBD2. Germline V CDR1 and CDR2: MNHNS, SASEGT. The length of the CDR3 is 16 residues. The trim removed 1 base at V and 4 bases at J, leaving 7 bases unmatched. CDR3 DNA: TGTGCCAGCAGTGAAGTTATAGCGGGCTCGTACAATGAGCAGTTCTTC. As protein: CASSEVIAGSYNEQFF.

This sequence joins TRBV15 and TRBJ1-1, with 7 nucleotides matching TRBD1. Losses at the gene ends were 2 bases for V and 0 bases for J; bases not matched to a gene: 6. Germline CDR1 LNHNV, CDR2 YYDKDF (reference sequence). CDR3 size: 16 residues. The CDR3 DNA sequence: TGTGCCACCAGCAGACCATTGGGACAGCTGAACACTGAAGCTTTCTTT. Residues: CATSRPLGQLNTEAFF.

This clonotype turned up a few times. V usage is TRBV6-2 or TRBV6-3 and J usage is TRBJ1-6; D is unresolved. This CDR3 is built from 13 residues. Trimming removed 5 bases from V and 8 bases from J, with 10 bases in between. The V gene's germline CDR1 is MNHEY and CDR2 SVGEGT. The DNA for the CDR3 is TGTGCCAGCAGTCACTTTACGGATTCACCCCTCCACTTT. As protein: CASSHFTDSPLHF.

This clonotype was found a few times. The V and J genes are TRBV30 and TRBJ2-5; D is undetermined. Germline assignment: CDR1 GTSNPN and CDR2 SVGIG (reference sequence). CDR3 size: 12 residues. V was clipped by 1 base and J by 6 bases, with 9 bases between them. The CDR3 sequence: CAWSGVLKTQYF. The CDR3 bases are TGTGCCTGGAGTGGAGTCTTGAAGACCCAGTACTTC.

The chain carries TRBV4-1 and TRBJ2-7; 8 nucleotides agree with TRBD1. V shed 2 bases, J shed 2 bases, and the junction held 5 bases outside the gene matches. The CDR3 extends over 15 amino acids. Germline V gene lookup returns CDR1 MGHRA and CDR2 YSYEKL. This CDR3 is CASSQQGQGPYEQYF. The CDR3 coding sequence is TGCGCCAGCAGCCAACAAGGACAGGGCCCCTACGAGCAGTACTTC.

The chain is built from TRBV4-3 and TRBJ1-2; a possible D gene is TRBD1 (6 bases). Germline values: CDR1 LGHNA, CDR2 YSLEER. CDR3 length: 16 residues. Trimming took 0 bases from V and 9 from J, leaving 20 bases between them. In nucleotides, the CDR3 is TGCGCCAGCAGCCAAGATACGCAGGGGATCGCCGTTCGCTACACCTTC. Amino acids: CASSQDTQGIAVRYTF.

The V call is TRBV2, the J call TRBJ1-1, with 8 nucleotides matching TRBD1. CDR1 SNHLY and CDR2 FYNNEI come from the germline V gene. V gave up 5 bases and J gave up 4 bases; unmatched junction bases: 6. The CDR3 is 14 residues long. The CDR3 nucleotides are TGTGCCAGCAGTCCAATAACAGGGGGCACTGAAGCTTTCTTT. It specifies CASSPITGGTEAFF.

The chain employs TRBV20-1 and TRBJ2-3, with D unresolved. Germline CDR1 DFQATT, CDR2 SNEGSKA (reference sequence). Trimming pared 5 bases from V and 8 bases from J, leaving 8 bases between. This CDR3 is built from 10 residues. CDR3 sequence: CSAPEVTQYF. The CDR3 DNA is TGCAGTGCTCCGGAAGTTACGCAGTATTTT.

The chain has TRBV2 and TRBJ2-4, with D maybe TRBD2 (5 bases). V shed 8 bases and J shed 0 bases, with 20 bases lying between them. Looked up from germline, CDR1 is SNHLY and CDR2 is FYNNEI. This CDR3 is 17 amino acids long. The CDR3 DNA follows: TGTGCCAGCCACCGGAACACCGGGAACTTAGCCAAAAACATTCAGTACTTC. This encodes CASHRNTGNLAKNIQYF.

There are a few counts of this clonotype. The V gene is TRBV29-1, the J gene TRBJ2-1; tentatively, D is TRBD2 (6 bases). Germline CDR1 is SQVTM and CDR2 is ANQGSEA. The CDR3 covers 14 residues. The ends were cut back, 3 bases at V and 9 bases at J, with 18 bases in the middle. The CDR3 nucleotides are TGCAGCGTTGATTCACTAGCCCTGGGCGGTGAGCAGTTCTTC. Translated: CSVDSLALGGEQFF.

This clonotype occurred many times. V and J are TRBV7-2 and TRBJ2-3, with D perhaps matching TRBD2 (6 bases). Trimming took off 1 base at V and 4 bases at J, with 21 bases between the two ends. CDR3 length: 18 amino acids. Germline values: CDR1 SGHTA, CDR2 FQGNSA. This CDR3 is CASSLGVGGGLSADTQYF. CDR3 nucleotides: TGTGCCAGCAGCTTAGGTGTGGGAGGTGGCCTCAGTGCAGATACGCAGTATTTT.

This clonotype was counted a few times. The gene calls are TRBV27 and TRBJ1-5, with D tentatively TRBD1 (6 bases). V was pared by 4 bases and J by 6 bases, with 13 bases between. The CDR3 contains 14 residues. Germline CDR1 and CDR2: MNHEY and SMNVEV (reference sequence). The CDR3 region has the DNA TGTGCCAGCAGTTGGAGGGGCAGGGGTCAGCCCCAGCATTTT. Its protein is CASSWRGRGQPQHF.

This clonotype has just a few counts. The genes are TRBV6-6 and TRBJ1-5; D perhaps matches TRBD1 (5 bases). This CDR3 has 15 amino acids. V shed 5 bases and J shed 7 bases, with 18 bases lying between them. Germline V lookup: CDR1 MNHNY, CDR2 SVGAGI (reference sequence). CDR3 DNA sequence: TGTGCCAGCAGTCCTAGGGGCGGAACGGGCCAGCCCCAGCATTTT. Protein: CASSPRGGTGQPQHF.

This chain joins TRBV7-9 and TRBJ2-2; perhaps TRBD2 as D (7 bases). The CDR3 sequence is 17 residues long. Germline CDR1 and CDR2: SEHNR and FQNEAQ (reference sequence). V gave up 5 bases and J gave up 1 base, with 17 bases separating them. The CDR3 region has the DNA TGTGCCAGCAGCCTCGGATCGGGGGGCTGGAACACCGGGGAGCTGTTTTTT. It codes for CASSLGSGGWNTGELFF.